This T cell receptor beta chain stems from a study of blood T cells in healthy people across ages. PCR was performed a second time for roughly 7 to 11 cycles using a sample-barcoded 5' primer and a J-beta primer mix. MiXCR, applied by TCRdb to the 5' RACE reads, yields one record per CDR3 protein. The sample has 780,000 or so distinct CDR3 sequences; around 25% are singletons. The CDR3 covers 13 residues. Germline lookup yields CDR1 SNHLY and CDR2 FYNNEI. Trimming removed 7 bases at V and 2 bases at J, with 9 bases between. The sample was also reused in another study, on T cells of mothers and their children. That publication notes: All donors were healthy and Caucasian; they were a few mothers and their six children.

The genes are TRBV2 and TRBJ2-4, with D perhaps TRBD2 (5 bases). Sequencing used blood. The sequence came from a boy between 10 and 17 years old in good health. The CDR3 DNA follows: TGTGCCAGCATGAAGGACTCCAAAAACATTCAGTACTTC. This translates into CASMKDSKNIQYF.